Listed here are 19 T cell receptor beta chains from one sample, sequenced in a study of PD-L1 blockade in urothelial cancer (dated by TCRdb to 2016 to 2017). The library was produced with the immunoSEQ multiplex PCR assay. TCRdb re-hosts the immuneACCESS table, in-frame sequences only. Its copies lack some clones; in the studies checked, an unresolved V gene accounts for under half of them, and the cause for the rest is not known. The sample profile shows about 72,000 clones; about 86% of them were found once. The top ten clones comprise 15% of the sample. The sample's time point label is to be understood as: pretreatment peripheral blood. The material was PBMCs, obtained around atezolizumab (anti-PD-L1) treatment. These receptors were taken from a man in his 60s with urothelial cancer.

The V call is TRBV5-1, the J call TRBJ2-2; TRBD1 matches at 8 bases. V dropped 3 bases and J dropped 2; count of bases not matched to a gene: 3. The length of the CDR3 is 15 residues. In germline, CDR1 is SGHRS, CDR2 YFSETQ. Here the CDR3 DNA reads TGCGCCAGCAGCTGGACAGGGTCCAACACCGGGGAGCTGTTTTTT. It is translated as CASSWTGSNTGELFF.

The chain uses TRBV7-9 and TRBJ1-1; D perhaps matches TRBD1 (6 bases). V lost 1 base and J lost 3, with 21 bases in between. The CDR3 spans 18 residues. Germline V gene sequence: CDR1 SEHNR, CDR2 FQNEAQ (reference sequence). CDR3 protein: CASSLVSGQKRWDTEAFF. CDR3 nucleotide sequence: TGTGCCAGCAGCTTAGTATCTGGACAGAAACGATGGGACACTGAAGCTTTCTTT.

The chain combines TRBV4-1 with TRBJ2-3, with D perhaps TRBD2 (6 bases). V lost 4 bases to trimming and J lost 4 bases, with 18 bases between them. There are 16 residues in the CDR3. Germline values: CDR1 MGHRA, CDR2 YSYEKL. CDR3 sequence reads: CASSRIILAVADTQYF. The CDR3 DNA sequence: TGCGCCAGCAGCCGCATCATACTAGCTGTCGCAGATACGCAGTATTTT.

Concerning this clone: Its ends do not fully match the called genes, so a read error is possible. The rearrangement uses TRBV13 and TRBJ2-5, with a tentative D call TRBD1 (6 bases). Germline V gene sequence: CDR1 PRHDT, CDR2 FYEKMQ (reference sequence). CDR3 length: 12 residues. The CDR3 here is CASSPSTGPPDF. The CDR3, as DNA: TGTGCCAGCAGCCCATCGACAGGACCTCCGGACTTC.

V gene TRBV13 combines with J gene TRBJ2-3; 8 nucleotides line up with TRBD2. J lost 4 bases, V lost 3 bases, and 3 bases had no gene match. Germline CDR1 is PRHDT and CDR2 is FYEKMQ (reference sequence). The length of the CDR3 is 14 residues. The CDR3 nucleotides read TGTGCCAGCAGCTTGCGGGGGGCGGCAGATACGCAGTATTTT. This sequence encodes CASSLRGAADTQYF.

CDR3 protein: CSVSSGGGDTQYF. The CDR3 DNA reads as TGCAGCGTTTCCAGCGGGGGGGGAGATACGCAGTATTTT. The chain joins TRBV29-1 to TRBJ2-3; 10 positions match TRBD2. Germline CDR1 SQVTM, CDR2 ANQGSEA. This CDR3 spans 13 amino acids. The V and J ends lost 5 bases and 5 bases, in that order; junction bases with no gene match: 4.

In nucleotides, the CDR3 is TGTGCCAGTAGTATAGGGGAGGCCCGGGGCAATCAGCCCCAGCATTTT. Its translation: CASSIGEARGNQPQHF. The chain has TRBV19 and TRBJ1-5, with unresolved D. Germline V gene lookup returns CDR1 LNHDA and CDR2 SQIVND (reference sequence). The CDR3 has 16 amino acids. V lost 1 base and J 2 bases, leaving 12 bases between the germline ends.

CDR3 amino acids: CSVEEGPNTGELFF. The CDR3 DNA follows: TGCAGCGTTGAGGAGGGACCGAACACCGGGGAGCTGTTTTTT. This chain joins TRBV29-1 and TRBJ2-2, with D maybe TRBD2 (6 bases). Trimming removed 3 bases at V and 0 bases at J, with 8 bases between. In germline, CDR1 is SQVTM, CDR2 ANQGSEA. The CDR3 is made up of 14 amino acids.

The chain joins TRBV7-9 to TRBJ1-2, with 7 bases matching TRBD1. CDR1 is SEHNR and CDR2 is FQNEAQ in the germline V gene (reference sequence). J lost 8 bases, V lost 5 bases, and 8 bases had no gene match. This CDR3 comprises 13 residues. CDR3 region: CASSPGQEGGYTF. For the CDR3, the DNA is TGTGCCAGCAGCCCCGGACAGGAGGGGGGCTACACCTTC.

The CDR3 bases are TGCGCCAGCAGCACGGGACAGGGGGACAATCAGCCCCAGCATTTT. It codes for CASSTGQGDNQPQHF. The rearrangement uses TRBV5-1 and TRBJ1-5, with 11 bases fitting TRBD1. The CDR3 is 15 residues long. Germline CDR1 reads SGHRS; CDR2 reads YFSETQ. The V gene end was trimmed by 4 bases and the J gene end by 3 bases; junction bases not matched to a gene: 3.

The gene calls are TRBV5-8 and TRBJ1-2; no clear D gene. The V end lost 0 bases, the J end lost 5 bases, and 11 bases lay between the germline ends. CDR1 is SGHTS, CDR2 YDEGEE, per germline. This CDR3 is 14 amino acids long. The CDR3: CASSLVEGRYGYTF. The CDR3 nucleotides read TGTGCCAGCAGCTTGGTTGAGGGAAGGTATGGCTACACCTTC.

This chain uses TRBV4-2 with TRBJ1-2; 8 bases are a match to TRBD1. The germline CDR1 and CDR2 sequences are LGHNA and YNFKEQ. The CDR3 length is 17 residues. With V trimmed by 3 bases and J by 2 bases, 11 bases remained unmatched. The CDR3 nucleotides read TGTGCCAGCAGCCAGGGAGCCGGACAGGGTGGGAACTATGGCTACACCTTC. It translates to CASSQGAGQGGNYGYTF.

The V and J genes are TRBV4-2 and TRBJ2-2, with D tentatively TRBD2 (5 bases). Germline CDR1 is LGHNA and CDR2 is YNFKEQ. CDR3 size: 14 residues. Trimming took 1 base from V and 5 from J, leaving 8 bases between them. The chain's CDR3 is CASSQADLTGELFF. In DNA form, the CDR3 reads TGTGCCAGCAGCCAAGCGGACTTAACCGGGGAGCTGTTTTTT.

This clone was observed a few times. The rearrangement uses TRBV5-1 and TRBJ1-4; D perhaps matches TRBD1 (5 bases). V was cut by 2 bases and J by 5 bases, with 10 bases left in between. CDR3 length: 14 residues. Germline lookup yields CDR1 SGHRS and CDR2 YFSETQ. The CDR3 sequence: CASSFGGGNEKLFF. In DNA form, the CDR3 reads TGCGCCAGCAGCTTTGGCGGGGGAAATGAAAAACTGTTTTTT.

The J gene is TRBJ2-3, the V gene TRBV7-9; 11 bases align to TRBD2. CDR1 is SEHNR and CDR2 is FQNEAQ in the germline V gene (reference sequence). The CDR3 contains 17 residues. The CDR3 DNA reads TGTGCGGAAAATAGCGGGGGGGCCCCACGTCGCACAGATACGCAGTATTTT. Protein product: CAENSGGAPRRTDTQYF.

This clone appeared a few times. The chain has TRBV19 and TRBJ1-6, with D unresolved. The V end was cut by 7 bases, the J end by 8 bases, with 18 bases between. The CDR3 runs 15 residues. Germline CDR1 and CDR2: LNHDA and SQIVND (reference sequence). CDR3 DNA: TGTGCCAGTAACCTCGACACTTACCAAGATTCACCCCTCCACTTT. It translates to CASNLDTYQDSPLHF.

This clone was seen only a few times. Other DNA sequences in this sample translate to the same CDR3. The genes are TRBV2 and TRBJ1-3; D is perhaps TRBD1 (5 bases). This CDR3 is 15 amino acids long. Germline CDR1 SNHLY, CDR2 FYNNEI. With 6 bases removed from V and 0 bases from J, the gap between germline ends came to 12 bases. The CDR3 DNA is TGTGCCAGCAGGAGGGACTGGATCTCTGGAAACACCATATATTTT. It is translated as CASRRDWISGNTIYF. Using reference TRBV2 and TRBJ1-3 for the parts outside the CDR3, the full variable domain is EPEVTQTPSHQVTQMGQEVILRCVPISNHLYFYWYRQILGQKVEFLVSFYNNEISEKSEIFDDQFSVERPDGSNFTLKIRSTKLEDSAMYFCASRRDWISGNTIYFGEGSWLTVV.

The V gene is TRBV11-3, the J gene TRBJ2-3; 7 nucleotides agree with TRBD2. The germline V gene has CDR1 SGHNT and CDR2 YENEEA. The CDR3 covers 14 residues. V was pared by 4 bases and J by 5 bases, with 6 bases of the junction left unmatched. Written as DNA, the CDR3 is TGTGCCAGCAGCTCAGAGGCTAGCGGAGATACGCAGTATTTT. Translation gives CASSSEASGDTQYF.

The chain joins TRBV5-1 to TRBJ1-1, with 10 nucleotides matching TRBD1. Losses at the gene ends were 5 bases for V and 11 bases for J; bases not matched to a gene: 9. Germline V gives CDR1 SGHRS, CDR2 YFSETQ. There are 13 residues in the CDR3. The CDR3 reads CASSVEGTGDAFF. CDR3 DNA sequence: TGCGCCAGCAGTGTGGAGGGGACAGGGGACGCTTTCTTT.